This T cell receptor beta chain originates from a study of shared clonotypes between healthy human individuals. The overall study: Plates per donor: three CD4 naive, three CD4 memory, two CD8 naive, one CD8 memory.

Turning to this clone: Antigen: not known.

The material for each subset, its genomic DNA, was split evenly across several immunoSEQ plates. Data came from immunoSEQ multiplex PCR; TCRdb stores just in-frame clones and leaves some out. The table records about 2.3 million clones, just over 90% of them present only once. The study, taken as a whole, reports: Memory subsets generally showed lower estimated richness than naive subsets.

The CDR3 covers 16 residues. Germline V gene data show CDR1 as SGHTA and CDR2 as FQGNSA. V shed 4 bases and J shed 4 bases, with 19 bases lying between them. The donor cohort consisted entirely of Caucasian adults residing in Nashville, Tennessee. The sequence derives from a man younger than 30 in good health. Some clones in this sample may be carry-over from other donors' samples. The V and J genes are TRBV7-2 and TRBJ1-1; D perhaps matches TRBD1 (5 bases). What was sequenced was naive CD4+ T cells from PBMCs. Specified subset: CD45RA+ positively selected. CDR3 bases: TGTGCCAGCAGCTCGGGAGGGATGGGGCTAGGCACTGAAGCTTTCTTT. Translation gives CASSSGGMGLGTEAFF.